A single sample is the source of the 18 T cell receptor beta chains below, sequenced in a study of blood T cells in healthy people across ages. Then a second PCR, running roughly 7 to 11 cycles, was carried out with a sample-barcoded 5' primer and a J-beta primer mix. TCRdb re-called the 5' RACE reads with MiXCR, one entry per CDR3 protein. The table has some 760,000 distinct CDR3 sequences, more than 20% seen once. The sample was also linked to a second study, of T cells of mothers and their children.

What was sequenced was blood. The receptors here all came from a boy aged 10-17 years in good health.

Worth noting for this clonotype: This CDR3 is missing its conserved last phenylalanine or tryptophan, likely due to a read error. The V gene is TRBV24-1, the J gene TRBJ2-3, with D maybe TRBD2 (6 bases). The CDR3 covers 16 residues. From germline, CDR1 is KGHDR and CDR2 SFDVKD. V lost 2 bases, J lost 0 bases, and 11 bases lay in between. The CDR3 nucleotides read TGTGCCACCAGTGATTGGAGGGGAAGTAGCACAGATACGCAGTATTGT. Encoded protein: CATSDWRGSSTDTQYC.

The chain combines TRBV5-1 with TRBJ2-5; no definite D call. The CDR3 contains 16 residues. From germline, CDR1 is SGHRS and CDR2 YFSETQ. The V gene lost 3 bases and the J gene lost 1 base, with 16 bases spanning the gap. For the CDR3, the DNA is TGCGCCAGCAGCTCAAAGACACCGGGTCCCCAAGAGACCCAGTACTTC. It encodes CASSSKTPGPQETQYF.

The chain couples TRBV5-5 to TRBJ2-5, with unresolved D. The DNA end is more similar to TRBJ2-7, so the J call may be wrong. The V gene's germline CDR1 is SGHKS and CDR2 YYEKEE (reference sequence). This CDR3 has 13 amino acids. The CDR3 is CASSVISSYEQYF. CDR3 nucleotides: TGTGCCAGCAGCGTTATTAGCTCCTACGAGCAGTACTTC.

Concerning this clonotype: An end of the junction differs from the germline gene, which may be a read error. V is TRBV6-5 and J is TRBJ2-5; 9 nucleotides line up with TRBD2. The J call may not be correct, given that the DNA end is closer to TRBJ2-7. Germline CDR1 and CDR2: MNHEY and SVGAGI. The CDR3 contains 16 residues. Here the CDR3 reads CASNYDGVAGANEQYF. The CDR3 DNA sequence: TGTGCCAGCAATTACGATGGGGTAGCGGGAGCCAACGAGCAGTACTTC.

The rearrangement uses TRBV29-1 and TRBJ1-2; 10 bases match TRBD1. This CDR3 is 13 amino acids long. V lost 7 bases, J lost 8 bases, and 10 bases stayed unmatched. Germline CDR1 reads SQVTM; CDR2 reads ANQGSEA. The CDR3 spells CSALDRGRVGYTF. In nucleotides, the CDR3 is TGCAGCGCCCTTGACAGGGGGCGCGTAGGCTACACCTTC.

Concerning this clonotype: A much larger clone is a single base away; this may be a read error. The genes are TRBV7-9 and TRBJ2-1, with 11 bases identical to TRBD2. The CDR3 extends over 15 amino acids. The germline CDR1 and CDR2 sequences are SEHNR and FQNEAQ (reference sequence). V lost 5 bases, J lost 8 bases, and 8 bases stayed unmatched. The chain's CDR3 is CASSTLAGAGDEQFF. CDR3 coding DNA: TGTGCCAGCAGCACACTAGCGGGAGCGGGGGATGAGCAGTTCTTC.

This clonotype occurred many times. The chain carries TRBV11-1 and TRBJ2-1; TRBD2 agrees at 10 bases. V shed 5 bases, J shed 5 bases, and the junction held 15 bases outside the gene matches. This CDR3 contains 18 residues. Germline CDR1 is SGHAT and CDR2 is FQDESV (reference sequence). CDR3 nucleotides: TGTGCCAGCAGCCCTCGATTACTGACTAGCGGGTTCCACAATGAGCAGTTCTTC. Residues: CASSPRLLTSGFHNEQFF.

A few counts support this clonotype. The CDR3 sequence: CASSLTGGRMETQYF. In DNA, the CDR3 is TGTGCCAGCAGCTTAACGGGGGGGCGAATGGAGACCCAGTACTTC. V and J are TRBV7-3 and TRBJ2-5; D is possibly TRBD2 (7 bases). V shed 0 bases and J shed 5 bases, with 13 bases lying between them. CDR3 length: 15 residues. CDR1 is SGHTA, CDR2 FQGTGA, per germline. The full variable domain, its missing parts supplied by reference TRBV7-3 and TRBJ2-5, is GAGVSQTPSNKVTEKGKYVELRCDPISGHTALYWYRQSLGQGPEFLIYFQGTGAADDSGLPNDRFFAVRPEGSVSTLKIQRTERGDSAVYLCASSLTGGRMETQYFGPGTRLLVL.

The CDR3 nucleotides are TGTGCCAGCAGCTCAATATATCTAAATGAGCAGTTCTTC. Amino acids: CASSSIYLNEQFF. The chain joins TRBV5-6 to TRBJ2-1; D gene ambiguous. Germline CDR1 is SGHDT and CDR2 is YYEEEE. The V end lost 3 bases, the J end lost 7 bases, and 11 bases lay between the germline ends. The CDR3 has 13 amino acids.

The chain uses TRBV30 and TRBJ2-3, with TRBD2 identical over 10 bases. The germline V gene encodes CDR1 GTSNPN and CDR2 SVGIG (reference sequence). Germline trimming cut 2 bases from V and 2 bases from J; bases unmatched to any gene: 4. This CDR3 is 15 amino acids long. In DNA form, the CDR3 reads TGTGCCTGGAGTCTACTAGCGGGGTTCACAGATACGCAGTATTTT. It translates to CAWSLLAGFTDTQYF.

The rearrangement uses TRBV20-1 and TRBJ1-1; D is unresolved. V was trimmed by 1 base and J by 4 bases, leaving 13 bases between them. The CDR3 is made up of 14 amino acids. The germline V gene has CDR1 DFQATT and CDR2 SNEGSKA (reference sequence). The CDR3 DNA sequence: TGCAGTGCTAGAGCTTGGAGGACGGGCACTGAAGCTTTCTTT. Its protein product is CSARAWRTGTEAFF.

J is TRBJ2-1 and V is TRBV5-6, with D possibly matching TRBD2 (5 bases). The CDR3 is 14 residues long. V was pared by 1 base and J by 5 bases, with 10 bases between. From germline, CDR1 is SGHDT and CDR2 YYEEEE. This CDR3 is CASSLREGHNEQFF. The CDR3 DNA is TGTGCCAGCAGCTTGAGAGAGGGTCACAATGAGCAGTTCTTC.

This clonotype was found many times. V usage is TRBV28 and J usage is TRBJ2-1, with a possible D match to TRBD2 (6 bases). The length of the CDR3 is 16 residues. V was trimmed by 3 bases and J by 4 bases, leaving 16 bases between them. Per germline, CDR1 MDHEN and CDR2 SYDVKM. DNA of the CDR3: TGTGCCAGCAGTTTGGCGGCCGTGGAGGGTTACAATGAGCAGTTCTTC. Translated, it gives CASSLAAVEGYNEQFF.

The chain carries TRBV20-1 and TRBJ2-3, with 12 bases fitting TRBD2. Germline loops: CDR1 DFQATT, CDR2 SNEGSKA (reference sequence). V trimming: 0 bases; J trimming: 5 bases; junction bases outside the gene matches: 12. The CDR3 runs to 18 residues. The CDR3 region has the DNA TGCAGTGCTAGAGATGCGGCTAGCGGGGGGGTCAGTGGAGATACGCAGTATTTT. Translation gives CSARDAASGGVSGDTQYF.

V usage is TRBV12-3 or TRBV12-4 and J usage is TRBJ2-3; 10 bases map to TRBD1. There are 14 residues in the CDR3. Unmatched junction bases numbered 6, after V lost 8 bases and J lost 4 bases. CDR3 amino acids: CASGTTGGADTQYF. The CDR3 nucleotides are TGTGCCAGCGGGACGACAGGGGGCGCAGATACGCAGTATTTT.

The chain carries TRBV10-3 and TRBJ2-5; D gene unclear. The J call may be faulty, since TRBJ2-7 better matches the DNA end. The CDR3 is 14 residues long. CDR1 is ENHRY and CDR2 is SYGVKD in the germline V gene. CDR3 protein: CAISTESRVYEQYF. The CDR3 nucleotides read TGTGCCATCAGTACAGAAAGCCGGGTCTACGAGCAGTACTTC.

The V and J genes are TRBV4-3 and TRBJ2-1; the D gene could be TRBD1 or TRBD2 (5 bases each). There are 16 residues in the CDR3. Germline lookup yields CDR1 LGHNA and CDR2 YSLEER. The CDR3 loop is CARLGVAYLASNEQFF. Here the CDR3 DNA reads TGCGCTCGACTGGGGGTCGCCTACCTCGCTTCCAATGAGCAGTTCTTC.

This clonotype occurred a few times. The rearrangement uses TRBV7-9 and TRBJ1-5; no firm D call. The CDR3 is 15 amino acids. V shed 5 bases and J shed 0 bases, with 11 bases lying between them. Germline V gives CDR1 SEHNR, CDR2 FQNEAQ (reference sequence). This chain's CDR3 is CASSIDTSSNQPQHF. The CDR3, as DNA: TGTGCCAGCAGCATTGATACAAGTAGCAATCAGCCCCAGCATTTT.